This T cell receptor beta chain was recorded in a study of cytomegalovirus exposure and HLA in healthy donors. Study-wide results and caveats: Accurate HLA-A and HLA-B prediction from TCR beta sequences was reported for most subjects.

With 5 bases removed from V and 3 bases from J, the gap between germline ends came to 16 bases. The CDR3 runs 15 residues. Per germline, CDR1 LNHNV and CDR2 YYDKDF (reference sequence). 60 Vbeta and 13 Jbeta primers were used in PCR. Repertoires were generated with immunoSEQ multiplex PCR, while TCRdb's copy carries only in-frame clones and drops some. The sample includes tens of thousands of clones, around 79% of them seen just once. On this clone itself: Its antigen is not known.

The sequenced sample was PBMCs. The clonotype comes from a female donor in good health and CMV-seronegative. This chain joins TRBV15 and TRBJ2-5, with TRBD1 as a possible D gene (7 bases). CDR3 nucleotides: TGTGCCACCAGCCCGGAGGGGGCAGGTAAAGAGACCCAGTACTTC. Translated, it gives CATSPEGAGKETQYF.